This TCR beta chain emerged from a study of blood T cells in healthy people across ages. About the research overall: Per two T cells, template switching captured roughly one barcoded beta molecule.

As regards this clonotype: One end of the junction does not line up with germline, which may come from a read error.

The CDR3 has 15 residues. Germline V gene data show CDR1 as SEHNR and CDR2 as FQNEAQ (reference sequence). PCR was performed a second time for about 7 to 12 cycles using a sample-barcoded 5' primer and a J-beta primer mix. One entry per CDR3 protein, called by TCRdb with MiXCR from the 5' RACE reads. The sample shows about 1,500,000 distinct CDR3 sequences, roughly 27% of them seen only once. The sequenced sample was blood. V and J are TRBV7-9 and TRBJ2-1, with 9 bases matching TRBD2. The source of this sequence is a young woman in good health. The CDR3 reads CASSLAGVSGDEQFF. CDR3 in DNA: TGTGCCAGCAGTTTAGCGGGGGTCTCCGGCGATGAGCAGTTCTTC.